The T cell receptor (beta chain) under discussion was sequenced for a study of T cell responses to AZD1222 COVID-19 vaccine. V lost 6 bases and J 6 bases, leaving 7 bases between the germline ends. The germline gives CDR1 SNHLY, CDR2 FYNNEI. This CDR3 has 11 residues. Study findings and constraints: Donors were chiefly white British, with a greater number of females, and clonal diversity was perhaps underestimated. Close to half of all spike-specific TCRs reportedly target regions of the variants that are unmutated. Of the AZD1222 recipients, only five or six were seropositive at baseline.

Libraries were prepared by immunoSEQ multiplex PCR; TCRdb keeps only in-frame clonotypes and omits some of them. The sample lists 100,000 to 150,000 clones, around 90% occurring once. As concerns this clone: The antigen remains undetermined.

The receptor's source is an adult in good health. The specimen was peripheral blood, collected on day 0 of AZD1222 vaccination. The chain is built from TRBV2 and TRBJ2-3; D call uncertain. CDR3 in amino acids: CASSNMDTQYF. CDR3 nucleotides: TGTGCCAGCAGCAATATGGATACGCAGTATTTT.